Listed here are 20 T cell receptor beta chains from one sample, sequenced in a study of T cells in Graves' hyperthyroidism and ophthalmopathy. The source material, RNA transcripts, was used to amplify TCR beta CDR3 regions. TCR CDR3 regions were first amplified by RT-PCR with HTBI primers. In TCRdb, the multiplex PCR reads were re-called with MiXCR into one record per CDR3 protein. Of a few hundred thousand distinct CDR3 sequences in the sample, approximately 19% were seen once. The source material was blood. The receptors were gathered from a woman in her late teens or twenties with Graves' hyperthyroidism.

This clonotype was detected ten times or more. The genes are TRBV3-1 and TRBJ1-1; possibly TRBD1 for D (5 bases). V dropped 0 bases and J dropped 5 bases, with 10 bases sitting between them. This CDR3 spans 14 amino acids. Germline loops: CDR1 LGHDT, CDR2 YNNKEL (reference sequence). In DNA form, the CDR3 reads TGTGCCAGCAGCCAAGATCAGGGTCTGACTGAAGCTTTCTTT. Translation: CASSQDQGLTEAFF.

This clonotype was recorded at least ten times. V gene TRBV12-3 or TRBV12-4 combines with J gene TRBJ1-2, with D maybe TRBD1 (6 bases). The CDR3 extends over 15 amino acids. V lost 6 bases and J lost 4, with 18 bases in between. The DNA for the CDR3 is TGTGCCAGCAGCAGCCACAGGGCTCTAATCTATGGCTACACCTTC. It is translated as CASSSHRALIYGYTF.

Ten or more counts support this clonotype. The CDR3 protein is CATSRERAPNYGYTF. The CDR3 coding sequence is TGTGCCACCAGCAGAGAAAGGGCCCCTAACTATGGCTACACCTTC. This chain links TRBV15 with TRBJ1-2; D gene ambiguous. The CDR3 runs to 15 residues. Trimming left V 0 bases short and J 0 bases short, with 8 bases between. CDR1 LNHNV and CDR2 YYDKDF come from the germline V gene (reference sequence).

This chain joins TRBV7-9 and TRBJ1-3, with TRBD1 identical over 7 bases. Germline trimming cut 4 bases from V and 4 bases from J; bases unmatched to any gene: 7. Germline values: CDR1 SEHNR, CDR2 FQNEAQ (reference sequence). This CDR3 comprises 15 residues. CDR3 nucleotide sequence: TGTGCCAGCAGCTCGACAGGGAACTCCGGAAACACCATATATTTT. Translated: CASSSTGNSGNTIYF. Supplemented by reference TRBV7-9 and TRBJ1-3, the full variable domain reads DTGVSQNPRHKITKRGQNVTFRCDPISEHNRLYWYRQTLGQGPEFLTYFQNEAQLEKSRLLSDRFSAERPKGSFSTLEIQRTEQGDSAMYLCASSSTGNSGNTIYFGEGSWLTVV.

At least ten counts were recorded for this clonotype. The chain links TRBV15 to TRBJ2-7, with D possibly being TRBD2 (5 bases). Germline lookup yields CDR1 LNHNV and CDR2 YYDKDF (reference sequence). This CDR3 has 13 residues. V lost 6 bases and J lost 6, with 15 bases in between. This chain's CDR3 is CATREGRIGEQYF. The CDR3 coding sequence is TGTGCCACCAGAGAAGGGAGAATCGGCGAGCAGTACTTC.

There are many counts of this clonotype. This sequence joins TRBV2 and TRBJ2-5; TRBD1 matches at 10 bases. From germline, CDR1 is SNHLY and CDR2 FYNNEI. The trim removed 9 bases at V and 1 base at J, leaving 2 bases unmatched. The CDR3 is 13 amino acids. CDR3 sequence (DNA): TGTGCCAGGAGGGACAGGGGCCAAGAGACCCAGTACTTC. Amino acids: CARRDRGQETQYF. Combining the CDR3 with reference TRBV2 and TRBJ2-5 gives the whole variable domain EPEVTQTPSHQVTQMGQEVILRCVPISNHLYFYWYRQILGQKVEFLVSFYNNEISEKSEIFDDQFSVERPDGSNFTLKIRSTKLEDSAMYFCARRDRGQETQYFGPGTRLLVL.

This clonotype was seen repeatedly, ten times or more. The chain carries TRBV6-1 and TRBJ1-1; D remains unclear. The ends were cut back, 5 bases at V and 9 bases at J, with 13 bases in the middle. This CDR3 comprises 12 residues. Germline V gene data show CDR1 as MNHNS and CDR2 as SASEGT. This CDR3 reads CASSTRYGKAFF. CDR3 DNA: TGTGCCAGCAGTACCAGGTACGGGAAAGCTTTCTTT.

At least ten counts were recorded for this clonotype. CDR3 protein: CSAPRGDEQYF. CDR3 in DNA: TGCAGTGCGCCCAGGGGGGACGAGCAGTACTTC. This chain links TRBV20-1 with TRBJ2-7; D perhaps matches TRBD1 (7 bases). Germline CDR1 reads DFQATT; CDR2 reads SNEGSKA (reference sequence). V dropped 6 bases and J dropped 5 bases, with 11 bases sitting between them. This CDR3 region has 11 residues.

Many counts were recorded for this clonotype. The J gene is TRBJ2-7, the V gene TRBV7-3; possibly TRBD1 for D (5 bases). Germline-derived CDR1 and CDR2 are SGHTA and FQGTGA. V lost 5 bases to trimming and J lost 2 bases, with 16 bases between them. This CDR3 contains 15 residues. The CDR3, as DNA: TGTGCCAGCAGCGCCTCAACAGGAGAGCCCTACGAGCAGTACTTC. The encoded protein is CASSASTGEPYEQYF. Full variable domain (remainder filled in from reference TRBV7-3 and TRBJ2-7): GAGVSQTPSNKVTEKGKYVELRCDPISGHTALYWYRQSLGQGPEFLIYFQGTGAADDSGLPNDRFFAVRPEGSVSTLKIQRTERGDSAVYLCASSASTGEPYEQYFGPGTRLTVT.

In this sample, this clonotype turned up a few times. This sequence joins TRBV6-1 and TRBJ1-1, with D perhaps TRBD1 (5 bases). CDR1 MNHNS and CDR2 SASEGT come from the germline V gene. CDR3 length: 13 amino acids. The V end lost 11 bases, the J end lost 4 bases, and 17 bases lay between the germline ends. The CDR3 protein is CACGLGGVTEAFF. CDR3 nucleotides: TGTGCCTGCGGACTGGGAGGGGTCACTGAAGCTTTCTTT.

As DNA, the CDR3 is TGTGCCAGCAGCTCAAAAACAGTCTCTGGGGCCAACGTCCTGACTTTC. This encodes CASSSKTVSGANVLTF. The chain has TRBV7-3 and TRBJ2-6; D unresolved. The length of the CDR3 is 16 residues. Trimming stripped 4 bases from V and 0 bases from J, with 10 bases between. CDR1 SGHTA and CDR2 FQGTGA come from the germline V gene.

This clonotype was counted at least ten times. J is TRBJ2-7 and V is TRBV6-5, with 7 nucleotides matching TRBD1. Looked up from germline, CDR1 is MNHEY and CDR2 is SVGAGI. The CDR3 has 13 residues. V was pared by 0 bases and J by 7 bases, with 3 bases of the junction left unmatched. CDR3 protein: CASSYSTGLEQYF. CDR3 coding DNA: TGTGCCAGCAGTTACTCGACAGGGCTAGAGCAGTACTTC.

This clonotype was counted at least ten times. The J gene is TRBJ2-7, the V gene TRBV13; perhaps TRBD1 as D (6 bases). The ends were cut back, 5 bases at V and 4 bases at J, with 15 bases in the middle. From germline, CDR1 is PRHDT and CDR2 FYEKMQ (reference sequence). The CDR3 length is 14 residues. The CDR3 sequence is CASSLQGHGYEQYF. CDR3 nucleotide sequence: TGTGCCAGCAGCCTACAGGGTCATGGATACGAGCAGTACTTC.

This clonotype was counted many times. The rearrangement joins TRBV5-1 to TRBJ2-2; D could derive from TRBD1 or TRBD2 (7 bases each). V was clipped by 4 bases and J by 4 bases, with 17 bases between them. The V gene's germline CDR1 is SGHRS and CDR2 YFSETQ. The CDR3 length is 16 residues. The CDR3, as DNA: TGCGCCAGCAGCATCGGGACAGAGCGGGGCACCGGGGAGCTGTTTTTT. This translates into CASSIGTERGTGELFF.

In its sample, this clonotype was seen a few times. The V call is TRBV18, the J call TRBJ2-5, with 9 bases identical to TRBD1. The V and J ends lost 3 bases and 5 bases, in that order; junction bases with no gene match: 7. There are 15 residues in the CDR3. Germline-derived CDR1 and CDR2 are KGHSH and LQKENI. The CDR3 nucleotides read TGTGCCAGCTCACCCCAACAGGGGGCCGGGGAGACCCAGTACTTC. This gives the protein CASSPQQGAGETQYF. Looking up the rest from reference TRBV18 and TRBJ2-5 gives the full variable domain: NAGVMQNPRHLVRRRGQEARLRCSPMKGHSHVYWYRQLPEEGLKFMVYLQKENIIDESGMPKERFSAEFPKEGPSILRIQQVVRGDSAAYFCASSPQQGAGETQYFGPGTRLLVL.

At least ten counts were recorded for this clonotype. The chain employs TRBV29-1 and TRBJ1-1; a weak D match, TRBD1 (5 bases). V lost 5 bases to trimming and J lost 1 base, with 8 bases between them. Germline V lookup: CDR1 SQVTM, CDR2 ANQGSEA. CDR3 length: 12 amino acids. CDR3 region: CSVRGQNTEAFF. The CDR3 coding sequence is TGCAGCGTTCGAGGACAGAACACTGAAGCTTTCTTT.

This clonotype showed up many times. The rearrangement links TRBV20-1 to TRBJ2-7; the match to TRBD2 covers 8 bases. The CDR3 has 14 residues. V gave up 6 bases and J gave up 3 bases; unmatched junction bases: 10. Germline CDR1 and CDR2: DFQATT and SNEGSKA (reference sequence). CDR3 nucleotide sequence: TGCAGTGCCCCGAGGAGCGGGGGATTCTACGAGCAGTACTTC. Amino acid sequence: CSAPRSGGFYEQYF.

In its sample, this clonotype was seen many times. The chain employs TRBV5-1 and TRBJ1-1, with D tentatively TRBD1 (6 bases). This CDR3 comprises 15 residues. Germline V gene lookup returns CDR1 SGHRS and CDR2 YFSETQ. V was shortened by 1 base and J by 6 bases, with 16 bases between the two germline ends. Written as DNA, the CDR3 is TGCGCCAGCAGCTTGAAGGGGGGCGCGAGGTCTGAAGCTTTCTTT. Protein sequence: CASSLKGGARSEAFF.

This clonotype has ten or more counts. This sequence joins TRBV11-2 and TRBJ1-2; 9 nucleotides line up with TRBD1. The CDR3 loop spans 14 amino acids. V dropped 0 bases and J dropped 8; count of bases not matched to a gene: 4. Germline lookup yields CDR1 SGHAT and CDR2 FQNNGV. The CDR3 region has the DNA TGTGCCAGCAGCTTAGAAGGGACAGGGTACGGCTACACCTTC. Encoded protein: CASSLEGTGYGYTF.

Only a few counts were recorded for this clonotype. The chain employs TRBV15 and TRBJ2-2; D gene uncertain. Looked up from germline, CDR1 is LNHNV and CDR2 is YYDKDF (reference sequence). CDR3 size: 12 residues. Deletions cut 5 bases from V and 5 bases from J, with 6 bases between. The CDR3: CATSFRTGELFF. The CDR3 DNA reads TGTGCCACCAGCTTTCGTACCGGGGAGCTGTTTTTT.